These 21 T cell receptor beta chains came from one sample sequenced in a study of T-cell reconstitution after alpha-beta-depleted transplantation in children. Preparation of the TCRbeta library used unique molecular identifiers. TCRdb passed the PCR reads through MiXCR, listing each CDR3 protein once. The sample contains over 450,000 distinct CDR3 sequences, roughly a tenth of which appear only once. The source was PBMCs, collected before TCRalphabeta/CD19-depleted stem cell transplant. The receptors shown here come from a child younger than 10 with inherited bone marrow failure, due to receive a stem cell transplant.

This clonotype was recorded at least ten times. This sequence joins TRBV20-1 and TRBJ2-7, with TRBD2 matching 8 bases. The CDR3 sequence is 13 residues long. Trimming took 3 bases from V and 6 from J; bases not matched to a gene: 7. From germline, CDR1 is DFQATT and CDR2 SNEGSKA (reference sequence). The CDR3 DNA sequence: TGCAGTGCTAGCTCTAGCGGGTACACCGAGCAGTACTTC. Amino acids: CSASSSGYTEQYF.

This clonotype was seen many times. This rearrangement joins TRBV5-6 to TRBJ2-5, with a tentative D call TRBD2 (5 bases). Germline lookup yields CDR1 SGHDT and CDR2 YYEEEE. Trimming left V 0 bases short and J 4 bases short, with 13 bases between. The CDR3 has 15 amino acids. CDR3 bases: TGTGCCAGCAGCTTGGACGGAGGACGAGCAGAGACCCAGTACTTC. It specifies CASSLDGGRAETQYF.

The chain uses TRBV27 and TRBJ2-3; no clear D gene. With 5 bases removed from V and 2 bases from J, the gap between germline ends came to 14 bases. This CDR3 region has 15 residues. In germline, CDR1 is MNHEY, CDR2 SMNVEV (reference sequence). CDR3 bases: TGTGCCAGCAGTCCCTATAGTCGTTCCACAGATACGCAGTATTTT. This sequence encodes CASSPYSRSTDTQYF.

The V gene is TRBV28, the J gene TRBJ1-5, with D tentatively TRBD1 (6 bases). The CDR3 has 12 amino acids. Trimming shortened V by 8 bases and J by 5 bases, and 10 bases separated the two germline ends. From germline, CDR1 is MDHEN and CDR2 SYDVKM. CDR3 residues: CASRDTDQPQHF. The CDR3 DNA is TGTGCCAGCCGGGACACCGATCAGCCCCAGCATTTT.

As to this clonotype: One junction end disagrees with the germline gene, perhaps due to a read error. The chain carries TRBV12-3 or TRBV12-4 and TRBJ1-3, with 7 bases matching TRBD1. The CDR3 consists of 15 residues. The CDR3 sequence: CASSLLSGGGNTTYF. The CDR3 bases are TGTGCCAGCAGTCTATTGTCAGGGGGAGGAAACACCACATATTTT.

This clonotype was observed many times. The chain's CDR3 is CASSVAQMGGYTF. CDR3 bases: TGTGCCAGCAGCGTAGCCCAGATGGGTGGCTACACCTTC. V usage is TRBV9 and J usage is TRBJ1-2, with D unclear. The CDR3 is made up of 13 amino acids. V was clipped by 0 bases and J by 7 bases, with 10 bases between them. Per germline, CDR1 SGDLS and CDR2 YYNGEE.

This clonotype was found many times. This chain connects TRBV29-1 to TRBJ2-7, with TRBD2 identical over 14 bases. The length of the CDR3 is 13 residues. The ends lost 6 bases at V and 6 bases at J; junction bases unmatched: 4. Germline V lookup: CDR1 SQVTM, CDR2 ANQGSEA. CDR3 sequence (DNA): TGCAGCGTCGGGACTAGCGGGAGTGGCGAGCAGTACTTC. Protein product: CSVGTSGSGEQYF.

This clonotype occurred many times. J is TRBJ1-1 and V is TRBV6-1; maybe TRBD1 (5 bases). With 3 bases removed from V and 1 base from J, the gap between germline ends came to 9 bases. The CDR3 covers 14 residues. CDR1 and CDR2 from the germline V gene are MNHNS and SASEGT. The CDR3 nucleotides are TGTGCCAGCAGTGACCAGGGAAGGAACACTGAAGCTTTCTTT. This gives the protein CASSDQGRNTEAFF.

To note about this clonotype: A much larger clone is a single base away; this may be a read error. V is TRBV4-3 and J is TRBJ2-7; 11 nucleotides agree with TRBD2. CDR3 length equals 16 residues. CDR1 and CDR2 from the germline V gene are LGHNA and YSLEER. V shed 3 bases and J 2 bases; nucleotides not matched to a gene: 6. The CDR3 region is CASSQGLAADPYEQYF. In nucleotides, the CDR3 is TGCGCCAGCAGCCAGGGACTAGCGGCAGACCCCTACGAGCAGTACTTC.

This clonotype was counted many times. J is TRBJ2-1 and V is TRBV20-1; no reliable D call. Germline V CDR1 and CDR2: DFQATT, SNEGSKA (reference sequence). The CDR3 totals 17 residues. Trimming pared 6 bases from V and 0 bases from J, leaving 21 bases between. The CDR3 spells CSAPALGAPISYNEQFF. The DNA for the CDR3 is TGCAGTGCCCCCGCTTTGGGTGCCCCAATCTCCTACAATGAGCAGTTCTTC.

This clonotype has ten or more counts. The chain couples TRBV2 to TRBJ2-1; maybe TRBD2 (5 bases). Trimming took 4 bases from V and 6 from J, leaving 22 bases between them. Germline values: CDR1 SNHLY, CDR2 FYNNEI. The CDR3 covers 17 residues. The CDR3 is CASSAFTSPTGTNEQFF. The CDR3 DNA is TGTGCCAGCAGTGCTTTTACGAGTCCTACGGGAACCAATGAGCAGTTCTTC.

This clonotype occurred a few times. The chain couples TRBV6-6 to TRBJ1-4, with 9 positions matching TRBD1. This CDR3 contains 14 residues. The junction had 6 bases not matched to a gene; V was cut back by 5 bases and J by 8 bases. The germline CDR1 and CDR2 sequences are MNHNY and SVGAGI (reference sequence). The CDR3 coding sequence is TGTGCCAGCAGTCTGGACAGGGGAAACGAAAAACTGTTTTTT. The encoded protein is CASSLDRGNEKLFF.

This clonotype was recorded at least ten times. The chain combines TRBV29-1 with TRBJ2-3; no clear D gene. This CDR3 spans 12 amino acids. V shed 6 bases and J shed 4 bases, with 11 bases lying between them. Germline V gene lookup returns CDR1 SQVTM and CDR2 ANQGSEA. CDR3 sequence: CSVPRLADTQYF. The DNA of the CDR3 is TGCAGCGTCCCCCGGCTAGCAGATACGCAGTATTTT.

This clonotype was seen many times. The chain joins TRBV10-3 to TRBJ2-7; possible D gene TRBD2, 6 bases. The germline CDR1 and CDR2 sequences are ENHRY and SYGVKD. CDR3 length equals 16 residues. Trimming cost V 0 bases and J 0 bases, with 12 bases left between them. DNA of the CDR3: TGTGCCATCAGTGAGTCTGTCGGGGACTCCTCCTACGAGCAGTACTTC. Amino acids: CAISESVGDSSYEQYF.

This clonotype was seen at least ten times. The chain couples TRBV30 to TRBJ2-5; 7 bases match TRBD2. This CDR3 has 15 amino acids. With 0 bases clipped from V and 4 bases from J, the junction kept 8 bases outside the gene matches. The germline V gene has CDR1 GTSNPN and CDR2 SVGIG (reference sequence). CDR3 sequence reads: CAWSVLGLGSETQYF. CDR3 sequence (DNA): TGTGCCTGGAGTGTACTCGGACTAGGATCAGAGACCCAGTACTTC.

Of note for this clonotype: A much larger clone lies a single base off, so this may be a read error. Here the CDR3 reads CASSPGTSGTTDTPYF. As DNA, the CDR3 is TGTGCCAGCTCACCCGGAACTAGCGGGACTACAGATACGCCGTATTTT. The chain couples TRBV18 to TRBJ2-3; 10 nucleotides line up with TRBD2. The germline V gene encodes CDR1 KGHSH and CDR2 LQKENI. The CDR3 contains 16 residues.

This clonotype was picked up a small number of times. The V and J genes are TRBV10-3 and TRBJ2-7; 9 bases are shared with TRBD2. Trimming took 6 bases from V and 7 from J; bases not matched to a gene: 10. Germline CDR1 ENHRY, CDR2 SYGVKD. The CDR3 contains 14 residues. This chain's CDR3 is CAIRTSGLRGEQYF. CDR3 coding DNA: TGTGCCATCAGGACTAGCGGACTTCGGGGAGAGCAGTACTTC.

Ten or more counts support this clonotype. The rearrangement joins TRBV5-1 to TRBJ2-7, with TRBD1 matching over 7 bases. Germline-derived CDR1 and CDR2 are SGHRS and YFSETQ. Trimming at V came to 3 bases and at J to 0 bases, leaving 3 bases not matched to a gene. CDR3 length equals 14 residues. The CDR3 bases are TGCGCCAGCAGCTACCGGGACAGCTCCTACGAGCAGTACTTC. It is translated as CASSYRDSSYEQYF.

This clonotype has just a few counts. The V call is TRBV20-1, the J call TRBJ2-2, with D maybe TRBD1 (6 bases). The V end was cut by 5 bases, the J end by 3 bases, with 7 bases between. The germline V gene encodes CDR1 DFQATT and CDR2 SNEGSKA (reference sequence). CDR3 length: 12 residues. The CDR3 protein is CSAHRDTGELFF. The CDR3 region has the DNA TGCAGTGCTCACAGGGACACCGGGGAGCTGTTTTTT.

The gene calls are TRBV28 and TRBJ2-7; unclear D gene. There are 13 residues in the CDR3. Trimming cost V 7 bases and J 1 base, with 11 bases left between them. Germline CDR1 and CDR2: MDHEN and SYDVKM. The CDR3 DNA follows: TGTGCCAGCACCATTGGCCCGTCCTACGAGCAGTACTTC. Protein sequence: CASTIGPSYEQYF.

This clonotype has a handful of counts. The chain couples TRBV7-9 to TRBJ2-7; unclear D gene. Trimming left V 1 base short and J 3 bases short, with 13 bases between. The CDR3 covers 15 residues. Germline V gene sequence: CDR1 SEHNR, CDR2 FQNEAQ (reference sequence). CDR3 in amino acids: CASSLEMAPLYEQYF. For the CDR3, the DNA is TGTGCCAGCAGCTTAGAGATGGCTCCACTCTACGAGCAGTACTTC.